These T cell receptor beta chains were read from a single sample in a study of CD4 T cells in relation to SARS-CoV-2 and coronaviruses. The data were produced by immunoSEQ multiplex PCR, yet TCRdb's version contains in-frame clones alone and is incomplete. The sample has approximately 20,000 clones; 80% to 85% are singletons. These receptors have no known antigen. The source material was CD4+ T cells from PBMCs, cultured in vitro. The receptors come from a human donor in good health. Each CDR3 is given with its conserved first and last residue. D genes are given only for firm matches. Clone size is given for some rows only: seen once, a few or many times, or a class if the clone is expanded.

CDR3	DNA	V	J	size	D
CASSSGQQPQHF	TGTGCCAGCAGTTCGGGACAGCAGCCCCAGCATTTT	TRBV28	TRBJ1-5	NA	TRBD1
CASRTGTSGRRVGETQYF	TGCGCCAGCAGGACCGGGACTAGCGGGAGGAGGGTAGGAGAGACCCAGTACTTC	TRBV10-2	TRBJ2-5	NA	TRBD2
CASSSILAGVYEQYF	TGTGCCAGCAGCTCGATACTAGCGGGAGTCTACGAGCAGTACTTC	TRBV7-2	TRBJ2-7	NA	TRBD2
CASSLGTGRYEQYF	TGTGCCAGCAGCTTGGGGACAGGGAGGTACGAGCAGTACTTC	TRBV7-8	TRBJ2-7	NA	TRBD1
CASSLGRGPTYEQYF	TGTGCCAGCAGCTTAGGGAGGGGTCCCACCTACGAGCAGTACTTC	TRBV7-6	TRBJ2-7	NA	NA
CAIGQQGANIQYF	TGTGCCATCGGTCAACAGGGGGCGAACATTCAGTACTTC	TRBV10-3	TRBJ2-4	NA	TRBD1
CASSYSGGSEHYTQYF	TGTGCCAGCAGTTACAGTGGCGGGTCCGAACACTATACGCAGTATTTT	TRBV6-2/TRBV6-3	TRBJ2-3	NA	NA
CASSFSGGSDTQYF	TGCGCCAGCAGCTTCAGCGGGGGTTCAGATACGCAGTATTTT	TRBV5-1	TRBJ2-3	NA	TRBD2
CASSIGGVGDSPLHF	TGTGCCAGTAGTATAGGAGGGGTTGGGGATTCACCCCTCCACTTT	TRBV19	TRBJ1-6	NA	NA
CASSETRSWYTEAFF	TGTGCCAGCAGTGAAACGCGCAGCTGGTACACTGAAGCTTTCTTT	TRBV6-1	TRBJ1-1	NA	NA
CASSLQGQGYEQYF	TGCGCCAGCAGCTTGCAGGGACAGGGCTACGAGCAGTACTTC	TRBV5-1	TRBJ2-7	NA	TRBD1
CASSLTGTGGEEGYTF	TGTGCCAGCAGCCTCACCGGGACAGGGGGCGAGGAGGGCTACACCTTC	TRBV7-2	TRBJ1-2	NA	TRBD1
CASTRLGGARYEQYF	TGTGCCAGCACGCGCCTGGGAGGGGCCCGCTACGAGCAGTACTTC	TRBV6-5	TRBJ2-7	NA	TRBD2
CASSSRDRSLWNQPQHF	TGTGCCAGCAGTTCCCGGGACAGGTCCTTATGGAATCAGCCCCAGCATTTT	TRBV6-2/TRBV6-3	TRBJ1-5	NA	TRBD1
CASGLGGGGHGTQYF	TGTGCTAGTGGTTTGGGCGGGGGGGGTCATGGGACCCAGTACTTC	TRBV12-5	TRBJ2-5	NA	TRBD2
CASSMTSGSWTDTQYF	TGTGCCAGTAGTATGACTAGCGGGAGTTGGACAGATACGCAGTATTTT	TRBV19	TRBJ2-3	few	TRBD2
CASSFTLAGSTEAFF	TGTGCCAGCAGCTTTACGCTGGCAGGGAGTACTGAAGCTTTCTTT	TRBV11-2	TRBJ1-1	NA	NA
CASSPRRLGVALGNTIYF	TGTGCCAGCTCACCCCGGAGGTTGGGAGTCGCCTTGGGAAACACCATATATTTT	TRBV18	TRBJ1-3	NA	NA
CASSSHRGHRETQYF	TGTGCCAGCAGCTCCCACAGGGGGCATAGGGAGACCCAGTACTTC	TRBV13	TRBJ2-5	NA	TRBD1
CASSSAWAGVRAGELFF	TGTGCCAGCAGCTCCGCGTGGGCGGGAGTGCGGGCCGGGGAGCTGTTTTTT	TRBV7-9	TRBJ2-2	few	TRBD2
CASSRDLYGYTF	TGTGCCAGCAGTAGGGACCTCTATGGCTACACCTTC	TRBV6-5	TRBJ1-2	once	NA
CASSYSIGISGYTF	TGTGCCAGCAGTTACTCGATAGGAATATCTGGCTACACCTTC	TRBV6-5	TRBJ1-2	NA	NA
CAIRGAPDTEAFF	TGTGCCATCAGGGGGGCGCCGGACACTGAAGCTTTCTTT	TRBV10-3	TRBJ1-1	NA	NA
CASSETAGAELFF	TGTGCCAGCAGTGAGACGGCGGGCGCGGAGCTGTTTTTT	TRBV2	TRBJ2-2	few	NA
CASSQRSMSRANYGYTF	TGCGCCAGCAGCCAAAGGTCCATGTCCAGAGCTAACTATGGCTACACCTTC	TRBV4-3	TRBJ1-2	once	NA
CASSLRPGQGSETQYF	TGCGCCAGCAGCCTGAGACCGGGACAGGGGAGCGAGACCCAGTACTTC	TRBV5-1	TRBJ2-5	NA	TRBD1
CATQAGGLYNEQFF	TGTGCCACCCAAGCGGGGGGCCTGTACAATGAGCAGTTCTTC	TRBV13	TRBJ2-1	NA	TRBD2
CASSYRDRGGYEKLFF	TGTGCCAGCAGTTACCGAGACAGGGGGGGATACGAAAAACTGTTTTTT	TRBV6-5	TRBJ1-4	NA	TRBD1
CASSQLLLTSGVAYEQYF	TGTGCCAGCAGCCAACTACTCTTGACTAGCGGGGTAGCCTACGAGCAGTACTTC	TRBV3-1/TRBV3-2	TRBJ2-7	NA	TRBD2
CASSLDWGTGELFF	TGTGCTAGCAGCTTAGATTGGGGTACCGGGGAGCTGTTTTTT	TRBV7-7	TRBJ2-2	NA	NA
CASSLAIKGMEEKLFF	TGTGCCAGCAGCTTAGCGATCAAGGGTATGGAGGAAAAACTGTTTTTT	TRBV7-8	TRBJ1-4	NA	NA
CASSLATTGGKETQYF	TGTGCCAGCAGTTTGGCCACGACAGGAGGGAAAGAGACCCAGTACTTC	TRBV28	TRBJ2-5	NA	NA
CASSKFSFGGGGYTF	TGTGCCAGCAGCAAATTTTCGTTCGGGGGGGGCGGCTACACCTTC	TRBV21-1	TRBJ1-2	NA	NA
CASSGQHQPQHF	TGTGCCAGTAGTGGCCAGCATCAGCCCCAGCATTTT	TRBV19	TRBJ1-5	NA	NA
CASSIEGASQPQHF	TGTGCCAGTAGTATCGAGGGGGCTTCCCAGCCCCAGCATTTT	TRBV19	TRBJ1-5	NA	TRBD1
CASSSTGGSNQPQHF	TGTGCCAGCAGCTCGACAGGGGGTAGCAATCAGCCCCAGCATTTT	TRBV7-2	TRBJ1-5	NA	TRBD1
CASSYPAGGEQYF	TGTGCCAGCAGTTACCCCGCGGGGGGGGAGCAGTACTTC	TRBV6-5	TRBJ2-7	NA	TRBD2
CASSPPSQGNEQYF	TGTGCCAGCTCACCACCATCACAGGGGAACGAGCAGTACTTC	TRBV18	TRBJ2-7	few	TRBD1
CASSLGNSGLHHEQFF	TGTGCCAGCAGCTTAGGTAATAGCGGCTTACACCATGAGCAGTTCTTC	TRBV11-2	TRBJ2-1	NA	NA
CASSLLPGQDYEQYF	TGTGCCAGCAGCCTCCTTCCGGGACAGGACTACGAGCAGTACTTC	TRBV27	TRBJ2-7	NA	TRBD1
CASSVGTGINEKLFF	TGTGCCAGCAGCGTCGGGACAGGGATTAATGAAAAACTGTTTTTT	TRBV9	TRBJ1-4	NA	TRBD1
CASHYEQYF	TGTGCCAGTCACTACGAGCAGTACTTC	TRBV6-4	TRBJ2-7	NA	NA
CASSGEIRGAEQYF	TGCGCCAGCAGCGGCGAAATTCGGGGGGCCGAGCAGTACTTC	TRBV5-1	TRBJ2-7	NA	NA
CSVGGTGTNTGELFF	TGCAGCGTCGGGGGTACGGGGACCAACACCGGGGAGCTGTTTTTT	TRBV29-1	TRBJ2-2	NA	NA
CASSLASWGDTQYF	TGTGCCAGCAGCCTCGCCAGTTGGGGAGATACGCAGTATTTT	TRBV7-8	TRBJ2-3	NA	NA
CASSSDRVNTGELFF	TGCGCCAGCAGCTCTGACAGGGTGAACACCGGGGAGCTGTTTTTT	TRBV5-1	TRBJ2-2	NA	TRBD1
CASSPGGYTF	TGTGCCAGCAGCCCCGGGGGCTACACCTTC	TRBV2	TRBJ1-2	NA	NA
CASSRTGGDNQPQHF	TGTGCCAGCAGCCGGACAGGAGGGGACAATCAGCCCCAGCATTTT	TRBV7-9	TRBJ1-5	NA	TRBD1
CAISDSGEGEVDF	TGTGCCATCAGTGATTCGGGGGAGGGGGAGGTGGACTTC	TRBV10-3	TRBJ2-7	NA	NA
CASSRGLHYNEQFF	TGTGCCAGCAGTCGCGGACTACACTACAATGAGCAGTTCTTC	TRBV25-1	TRBJ2-1	NA	NA